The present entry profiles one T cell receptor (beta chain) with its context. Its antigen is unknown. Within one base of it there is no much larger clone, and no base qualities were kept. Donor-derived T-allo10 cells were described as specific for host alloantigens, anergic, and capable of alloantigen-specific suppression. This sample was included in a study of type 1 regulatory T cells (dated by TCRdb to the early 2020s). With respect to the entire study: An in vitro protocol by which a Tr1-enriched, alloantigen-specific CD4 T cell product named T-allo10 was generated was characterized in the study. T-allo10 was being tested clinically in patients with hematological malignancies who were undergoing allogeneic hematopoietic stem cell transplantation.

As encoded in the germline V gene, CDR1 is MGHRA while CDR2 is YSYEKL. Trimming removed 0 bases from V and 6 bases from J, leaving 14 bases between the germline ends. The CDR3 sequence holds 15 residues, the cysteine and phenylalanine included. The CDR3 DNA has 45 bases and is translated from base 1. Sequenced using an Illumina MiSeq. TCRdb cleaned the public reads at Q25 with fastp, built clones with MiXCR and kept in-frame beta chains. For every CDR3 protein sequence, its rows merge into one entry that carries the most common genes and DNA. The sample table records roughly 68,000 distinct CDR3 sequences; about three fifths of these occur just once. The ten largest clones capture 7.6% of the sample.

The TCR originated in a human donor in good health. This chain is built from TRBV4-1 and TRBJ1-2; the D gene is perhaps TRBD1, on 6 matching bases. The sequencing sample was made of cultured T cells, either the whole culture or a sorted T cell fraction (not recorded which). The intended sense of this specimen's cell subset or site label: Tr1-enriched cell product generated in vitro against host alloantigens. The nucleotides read TGCGCCAGCAGCCAAGAACCGGGGGCGATGAATGGCTACACCTTC. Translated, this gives CASSQEPGAMNGYTF.